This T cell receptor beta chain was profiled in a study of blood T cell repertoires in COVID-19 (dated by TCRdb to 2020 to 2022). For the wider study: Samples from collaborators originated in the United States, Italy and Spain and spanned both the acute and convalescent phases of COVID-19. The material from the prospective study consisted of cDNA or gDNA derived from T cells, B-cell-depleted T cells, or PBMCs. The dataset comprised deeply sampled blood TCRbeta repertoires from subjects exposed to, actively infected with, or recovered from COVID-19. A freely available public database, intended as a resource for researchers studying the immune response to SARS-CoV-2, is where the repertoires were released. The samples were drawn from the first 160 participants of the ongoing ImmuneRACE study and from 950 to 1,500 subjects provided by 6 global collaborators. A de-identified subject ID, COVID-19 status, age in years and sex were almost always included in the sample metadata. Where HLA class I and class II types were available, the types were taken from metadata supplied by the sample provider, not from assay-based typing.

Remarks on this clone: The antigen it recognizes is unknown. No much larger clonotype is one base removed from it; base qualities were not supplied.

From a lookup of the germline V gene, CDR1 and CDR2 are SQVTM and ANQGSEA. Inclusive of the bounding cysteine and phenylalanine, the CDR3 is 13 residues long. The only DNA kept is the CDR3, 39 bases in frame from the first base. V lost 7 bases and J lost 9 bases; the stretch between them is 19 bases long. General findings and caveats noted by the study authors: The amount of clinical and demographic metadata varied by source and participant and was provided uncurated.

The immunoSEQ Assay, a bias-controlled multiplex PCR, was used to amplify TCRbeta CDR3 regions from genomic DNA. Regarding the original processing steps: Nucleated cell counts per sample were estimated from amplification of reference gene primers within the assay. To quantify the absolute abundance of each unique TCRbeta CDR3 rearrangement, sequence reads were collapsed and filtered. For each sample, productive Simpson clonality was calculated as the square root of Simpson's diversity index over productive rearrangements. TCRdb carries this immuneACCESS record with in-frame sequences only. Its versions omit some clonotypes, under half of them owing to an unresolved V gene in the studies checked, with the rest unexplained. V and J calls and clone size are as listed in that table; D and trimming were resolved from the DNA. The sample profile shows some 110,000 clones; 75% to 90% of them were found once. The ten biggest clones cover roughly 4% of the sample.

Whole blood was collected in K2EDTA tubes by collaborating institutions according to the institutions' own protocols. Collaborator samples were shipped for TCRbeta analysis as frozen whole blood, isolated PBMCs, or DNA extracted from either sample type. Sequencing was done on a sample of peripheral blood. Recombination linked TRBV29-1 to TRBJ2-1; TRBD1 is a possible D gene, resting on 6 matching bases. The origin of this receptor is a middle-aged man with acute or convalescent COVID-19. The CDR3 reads CSGRKQGGIEQFF. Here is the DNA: TGCAGCGGTAGGAAACAGGGCGGCATTGAGCAGTTCTTC.